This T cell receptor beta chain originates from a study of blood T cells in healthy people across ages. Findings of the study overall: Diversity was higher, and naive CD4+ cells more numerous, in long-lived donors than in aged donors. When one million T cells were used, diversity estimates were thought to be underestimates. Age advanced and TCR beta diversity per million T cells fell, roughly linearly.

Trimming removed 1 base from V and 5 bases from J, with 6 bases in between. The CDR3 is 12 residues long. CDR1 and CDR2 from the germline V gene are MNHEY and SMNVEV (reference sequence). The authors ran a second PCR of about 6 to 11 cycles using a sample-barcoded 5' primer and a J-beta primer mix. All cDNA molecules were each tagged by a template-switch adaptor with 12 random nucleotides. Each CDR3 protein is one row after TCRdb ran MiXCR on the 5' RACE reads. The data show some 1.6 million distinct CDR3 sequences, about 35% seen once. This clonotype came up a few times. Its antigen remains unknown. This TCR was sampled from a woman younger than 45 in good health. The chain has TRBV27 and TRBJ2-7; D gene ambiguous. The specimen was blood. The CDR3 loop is CASSLWPHEQYF. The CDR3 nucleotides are TGTGCCAGCAGTTTATGGCCGCACGAGCAGTACTTC.